This record concerns one T cell receptor beta chain sequence. Its antigen is not identified. Per germline, CDR1 SGHTA and CDR2 FQGNSA. V lost 1 base and J lost 4, with 21 bases in between. This CDR3 comprises 18 residues. With a J-beta primer mix and a sample-barcoded 5' primer, a second PCR ran about 6 to 11 cycles. A tag from a template-switch adaptor with 12 random nucleotides marked each cDNA molecule. TCRdb re-called the 5' RACE reads through MiXCR, storing one row per CDR3 protein. The table has roughly 1.4 million distinct CDR3 sequences, approximately 60% seen once. This sample was included in a study of blood T cells in healthy people across ages. Study-wide results and caveats: A roughly linear age-dependent decrease characterized TCR beta diversity per million T cells. Naive and antigen-experienced cells were not separated, limiting conclusive comparison. In long-lived donors, naive CD4+ cell counts and diversity exceeded those of aged donors.

This clonotype was sampled from a man aged 18 to 30 in good health. Source material: blood. The chain carries TRBV7-2 and TRBJ2-3; D uncertain. Here the CDR3 reads CASSLVVSPKIVPDTQYF. The CDR3 DNA follows: TGTGCCAGCAGCTTAGTGGTGAGCCCTAAGATTGTTCCAGATACGCAGTATTTT.